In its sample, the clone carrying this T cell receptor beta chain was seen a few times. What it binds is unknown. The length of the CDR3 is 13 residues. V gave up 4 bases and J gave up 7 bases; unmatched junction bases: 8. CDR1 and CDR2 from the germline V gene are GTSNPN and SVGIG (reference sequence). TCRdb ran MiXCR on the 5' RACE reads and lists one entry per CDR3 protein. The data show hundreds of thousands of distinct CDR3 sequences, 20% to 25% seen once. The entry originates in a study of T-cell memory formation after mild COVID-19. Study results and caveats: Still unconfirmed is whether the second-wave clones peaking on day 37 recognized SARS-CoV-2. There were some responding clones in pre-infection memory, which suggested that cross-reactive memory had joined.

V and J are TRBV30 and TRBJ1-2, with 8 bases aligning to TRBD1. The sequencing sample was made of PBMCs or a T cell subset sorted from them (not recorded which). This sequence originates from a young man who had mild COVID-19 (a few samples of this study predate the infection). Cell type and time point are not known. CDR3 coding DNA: TGTGCCTGGAACCGGGACCAGGGGGCTGGCTACACCTTC. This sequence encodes CAWNRDQGAGYTF.